The entry that follows covers one T cell receptor beta chain sequence. Its cognate antigen is unknown. This record comes from a study of cytomegalovirus exposure and HLA in healthy donors. Across the study: From donors who were HLA-typed, an early data release held 65 million to 85 million unique TCRs. Out of 300 to 500 genotyped donors, roughly 78% belonged to the Caucasian-associated ancestry cluster. Overall study findings and caveats: Immune exposure data for these donors was limited to CMV serostatus.

13 Jbeta primers and 60 Vbeta primers were used for the PCR. The repertoire was sequenced with immunoSEQ multiplex PCR; TCRdb's copy has only in-frame clones and lacks some. The sample includes under 150,000 clones, around 83% seen only once; the top ten take around 1.3%. The CDR3 is made up of 15 amino acids. Germline CDR1 and CDR2: MNHNS and SASEGT. J gave up 1 base and V 4 bases, and 1 base lay outside the gene matches. Sequenced sample: PBMCs. The source is a male donor in good health and CMV-seropositive. The chain joins TRBV6-1 to TRBJ2-7; 13 nucleotides agree with TRBD2. The CDR3 DNA reads as TGTGCCAGCAGTGTGGGACTAGCGGGATCCTACGAGCAGTACTTC. This translates into CASSVGLAGSYEQYF.